This entry describes one T cell receptor beta chain. The data derive from a study of blood T cell repertoires in COVID-19. In the study overall: T cells, B-cell-depleted T cells, or PBMCs provided the cDNA or gDNA that served as material.

The CDR3 extends over 14 amino acids. Germline values: CDR1 MDHEN, CDR2 SYDVKM. Trimming left V 2 bases short and J 10 bases short, with 15 bases between. During the 2 weeks before they entered the study, exposed participants had met someone with a PCR-confirmed or clinician-diagnosed COVID-19 case. The method was immunoSEQ multiplex PCR; TCRdb's version includes in-frame clones alone and lacks a portion of them. There are approximately 200,000 clones in the sample; 75% to 90% occur only once, and around 3.6% lies in the top ten. Input material: PBMCs or T cells enriched from blood (not recorded which). J is TRBJ2-1 and V is TRBV28; TRBD2 is a possible D gene (6 bases). This sequence originates from a woman aged 25 to 45 who had been exposed to COVID-19. The CDR3 region has the DNA TGTGCCAGCAGTTTAGGGGCGTTAGCGGAAGAGCAGTTCTTC. This encodes CASSLGALAEEQFF.